Listed below are T cell receptor beta chains from one sample, sequenced in a study of blood T cell repertoires in COVID-19. The data were produced by immunoSEQ multiplex PCR, yet TCRdb's version contains in-frame clones alone and is incomplete. The data contain tens of thousands of clones, over 75% of them singletons. Sequenced material: peripheral blood. These receptors were taken from a human donor in a cohort sampled during active COVID-19. CDR3s include the opening cysteine and the closing phenylalanine or tryptophan. The order of the fields is D gene, J gene, V gene, clone size, CDR3 DNA, CDR3 protein. The D gene is left open where the match is weak. Rows may omit the clone size; those that give it use once, few, many or a size class.

.	TRBJ2-7	TRBV10-1	.	TGCGCCAGCAGTGAGTCAACTCTTAGCTACGAGCAGTACTTC	CASSESTLSYEQYF
TRBD1	TRBJ1-1	TRBV2	.	TGTGCCAGCAGCGGACAGGGGTACACTGAAGCTTTCTTT	CASSGQGYTEAFF
.	TRBJ1-3	TRBV11-2	.	TGTGCCAGCAGCTTAAGGAGGGGAACCCACCCCATATATTTT	CASSLRRGTHPIYF
TRBD2	TRBJ2-2	TRBV5-8	.	TGTGCCAGCAGCTTCCCACTAGCGGGGACCACCGGGGAGCTGTTTTTT	CASSFPLAGTTGELFF
.	TRBJ1-5	TRBV30	.	TGTGCCTGGAGTTCAGGGGTTGGCAATCAGCCCCAGCATTTT	CAWSSGVGNQPQHF
.	TRBJ2-1	TRBV27	.	TGTGCCAGCAGCTTCGACAGGAGGCAAGAGCAGTTCTTC	CASSFDRRQEQFF
.	TRBJ2-3	TRBV6-5	.	TGTGCCAGCACCGGAGTCTCCCGCACAGATACGCAGTATTTT	CASTGVSRTDTQYF
TRBD2	TRBJ2-3	TRBV10-1	.	TGCGCCAGCAGTTCGGGGGGACTAGCGGGCCGCACAGATACGCAGTATTTT	CASSSGGLAGRTDTQYF
TRBD2	TRBJ2-2	TRBV5-1	.	TGCGCCAGCAGGAAACTAGCGGGAGGCCTCAACACCGGGGAGCTGTTTTTT	CASRKLAGGLNTGELFF
TRBD2	TRBJ2-7	TRBV5-4	.	TGTGCCAGCTTTCGGCTCAGAGACAGGCTTACTAGCGGGGACTCCTACGAGCAGTACTTC	CASFRLRDRLTSGDSYEQYF
.	TRBJ2-5	TRBV5-5	.	TGTGCCAGCAGCAGAACAGGGACGGCCCAGGAGACCCAGTACTTC	CASSRTGTAQETQYF
.	TRBJ2-2	TRBV6-5	.	TGTGCCAGCAGCGCCGGGACTCCTTACACCGGGGAGCTGTTTTTT	CASSAGTPYTGELFF
.	TRBJ2-7	TRBV6-5	.	TGTGCCAGCAGTTATCGGAGACAGGTATACGAGCAGTACTTC	CASSYRRQVYEQYF
TRBD1	TRBJ2-1	TRBV4-1	.	TGCGCCAGCAGCCAACCCGGACAGGGCTACAATGAGCAGTTCTTC	CASSQPGQGYNEQFF
TRBD2	TRBJ2-3	TRBV4-1	.	TGCGCCAGCAGCCAAGATCGAGCGGGAGGGCCAGTTACGCAGTATTTT	CASSQDRAGGPVTQYF
TRBD1	TRBJ2-7	TRBV3-1/TRBV3-2	.	TGTGCCAGCAGCCAAGGCCCGGCAGGGGGATCCTACGAGCAGTACTTC	CASSQGPAGGSYEQYF
TRBD1	TRBJ1-3	TRBV30	once	TGTGCCTGGGCTGGACAGGGCCTTTCTGGAAACACCATATATTTT	CAWAGQGLSGNTIYF
TRBD1	TRBJ2-7	TRBV5-8	.	TGTGCCAGTAGCTATACGGACAGGGCTCTCTACGAGCAGTACTTC	CASSYTDRALYEQYF
.	TRBJ2-3	TRBV7-9	.	TGTGCCAGCAGCCTCGGACTAACTAGCACAGATACGCAGTATTTT	CASSLGLTSTDTQYF
.	TRBJ1-4	TRBV5-1	.	TGCGCCAGCAGCTTAAATCCCCTAACTAATGAAAAACTGTTTTTT	CASSLNPLTNEKLFF
TRBD2	TRBJ2-7	TRBV5-4	.	TGTGCCAGCAGCGGGGGACTAGCGGGAGACTACGAGCAGTACTTC	CASSGGLAGDYEQYF
TRBD1	TRBJ2-5	TRBV9	once	TGTGCCAGCAGCCCGAGTGCTGGGACAGGGCAAGAGACCCAGTACTTC	CASSPSAGTGQETQYF
.	TRBJ2-5	TRBV7-9	.	TGTGCCAGCAGCCCTAAATTCCGCCTAGGGGTCTCCCAGTACTTC	CASSPKFRLGVSQYF
.	TRBJ1-4	TRBV3-1/TRBV3-2	.	TGTGCCAGCAGCCGGACGACAGCACTTAATGAAAAACTGTTTTTT	CASSRTTALNEKLFF
.	TRBJ2-5	TRBV4-1	.	TGCGCCAGCAGCCCCACGGGGGGCTGGACTCTGCAAGAGACCCAGTACTTC	CASSPTGGWTLQETQYF
.	TRBJ1-5	TRBV5-8	.	TGTGCCAGCAGCTTGACAGAGAATCAGCCCCAGCATTTT	CASSLTENQPQHF
.	TRBJ1-1	TRBV19	few	TGTGCCAGTAGTGCCCCTAATGTATTGAACACTGAAGCTTTCTTT	CASSAPNVLNTEAFF
.	TRBJ1-1	TRBV11-2	.	TGTGCCAGCAGCTTACTTCCTGGGGAGAGTCAAGCTTTCTTT	CASSLLPGESQAFF
TRBD2	TRBJ2-4	TRBV4-1	.	TGCGCCAGCAGCCAGGGAATACTAGGCGGGAGGGAGGACATTCAGTACTTC	CASSQGILGGREDIQYF
TRBD2	TRBJ2-1	TRBV11-1	.	TGTGCCAGCAGCTTAGCGTTCGGGGGGTACAATGAGCAGTTCTTC	CASSLAFGGYNEQFF
.	TRBJ1-6	TRBV2	few	TGTGCCAGCAGTGAACGTTGGCGGGATTCACCCCTCCACTTT	CASSERWRDSPLHF
TRBD1	TRBJ1-5	TRBV6-5	.	TGTGCCAGCAGCCCCCCGCGAACAGGGGACCAGCCCCAGCATTTT	CASSPPRTGDQPQHF
TRBD1	TRBJ2-4	TRBV10-1	once	TGCGCCAGCGGTACCGGGACAGGGGGTCTGTCGTTAAACATTCAGTACTTC	CASGTGTGGLSLNIQYF
.	TRBJ1-4	TRBV30	.	TGTGCCTGGAGCCTGTCTCGGCGGGATGAAAAACTGTTTTTT	CAWSLSRRDEKLFF
TRBD2	TRBJ2-7	TRBV7-2	.	TGTGCCAGCAGCTTCGCTAGCGGCTACGAGCAGTACTTC	CASSFASGYEQYF
TRBD1	TRBJ2-2	TRBV5-1	once	TGCGCCAGCAGCTTGTGGGGACAGGGGAACACCGGGGAGCTGTTTTTT	CASSLWGQGNTGELFF
.	TRBJ1-6	TRBV25-1	.	TGTGCCAGCAGTGGACCGGGGGGGTCTAGTTCACCCCTCCACTTT	CASSGPGGSSSPLHF
.	TRBJ2-7	TRBV6-5	.	TGTGCCAGTATGGGGGCTCCGAACGAGCAGTACTTC	CASMGAPNEQYF
.	TRBJ1-1	TRBV19	once	TGTGCCAGTAGTCCACGTCCTCCGGGAAAGGACACTGAAGCTTTCTTT	CASSPRPPGKDTEAFF
TRBD1	TRBJ1-1	TRBV5-1	once	TGCGCCAGCACCAGGACAGGAAAGGGGAACACTGAAGCTTTCTTT	CASTRTGKGNTEAFF
.	TRBJ2-1	TRBV5-4	.	TGTGCCAGCAGCCTCCCAGGGCGCAATGAGCAGTTCTTC	CASSLPGRNEQFF
TRBD1	TRBJ1-1	TRBV15	few	TGTGCCACCAGCAGAGCTTCGGGAACAGGGGGCGTAGCTTTCTTT	CATSRASGTGGVAFF